The rows below give T cell receptor beta chains drawn from one sample of a study of blood T cell repertoires in COVID-19. This table comes from immunoSEQ multiplex PCR, and its TCRdb copy is limited to in-frame clones, with some not included. The sample consists of about 200,000 clones, 80% to 85% of them appearing once. The specimen sequenced was peripheral blood. The source of these receptors is a middle-aged man with acute or convalescent COVID-19. Both conserved end residues are part of each CDR3. A D gene is named only where the DNA matches it firmly. Clone size is shown for a subset of rows, as once, few, many or a class of expanded clone.

TRBV12-3/TRBV12-4	-	-	12	TRBJ1-1	TGTGCCAGCAGCCGGGACATTACCGCGGCTTTCTTT	CASSRDITAAFF
TRBV3-1/TRBV3-2	-	TRBD2	18	TRBJ2-1	TGTGCCAGCAGCCAAGCAGGGGCGAGCGGGAGGGTCTACAATGAGCAGTTCTTC	CASSQAGASGRVYNEQFF
TRBV4-2	once	-	16	TRBJ2-7	TGTGCCAGCAGCCAGGGGGCTCAGGGGTCAGTCTACGAGCAGTACTTC	CASSQGAQGSVYEQYF
TRBV30	-	-	16	TRBJ2-1	TGTGCCTGGAGTGTCTCCGGGGATTTTTTCTACAATGAGCAGTTCTTC	CAWSVSGDFFYNEQFF
TRBV19	-	TRBD2	15	TRBJ2-7	TGTGCCAGTAGACTTGGCCTAGCGGGAGTATCCGAGCAGTACTTC	CASRLGLAGVSEQYF
TRBV5-4	-	-	13	TRBJ1-2	TGTGCCAGCAGCTTGGACCCTAGGGGTGGCTACACCTTC	CASSLDPRGGYTF
TRBV3-1/TRBV3-2	-	TRBD2	16	TRBJ2-3	TGTGCCAGCAGTCAACGACTAGCGGGAGGAGCAGATACGCAGTATTTT	CASSQRLAGGADTQYF
TRBV11-2	few	-	12	TRBJ2-7	TGTGCCAGCAGTCGGACAGACTACGAGCAGTACTTC	CASSRTDYEQYF
TRBV15	-	-	13	TRBJ2-5	TGTGCCACCAGGAGACAGCCGGGGGAGACCCAGTACTTC	CATRRQPGETQYF
TRBV13	-	TRBD2	14	TRBJ2-7	TGTGCCAGCAGCAGGGGACTAGCGGTTTACGAGCAGTACTTC	CASSRGLAVYEQYF
TRBV7-8	-	-	11	TRBJ2-1	TGTGCCAGCAGCGTTACTAGCAAGCAGTTCTTC	CASSVTSKQFF
TRBV12-5	-	TRBD1	15	TRBJ1-1	TGTGCTAGTGGTTTGGTACAACAGGGGGGCACTGAAGCTTTCTTT	CASGLVQQGGTEAFF
TRBV4-1	-	-	15	TRBJ1-2	TGCGCCAGCAGCCAACTATACAGGGTTAACTATGGCTACACCTTC	CASSQLYRVNYGYTF
TRBV6-5	few	-	12	TRBJ1-1	TGTGCCAGCACCGGAGTAGGGGCTGAAGCTTTCTTT	CASTGVGAEAFF
TRBV3-1/TRBV3-2	-	-	18	TRBJ2-2	TGTGCCAGCAGCCAAGATTCTAGTGGAAAAGCGGCGGGCGGGGAGCTGTTTTTT	CASSQDSSGKAAGGELFF
TRBV7-9	-	-	13	TRBJ1-5	TGTGCCAGCAGCTTTAACTACGGTCAGCCCCAGCATTTT	CASSFNYGQPQHF
TRBV5-6	-	-	12	TRBJ1-2	TGTGCCACCTCCGGGGGGGTCGCTGGCTACACCTTC	CATSGGVAGYTF
TRBV2	-	-	16	TRBJ2-1	TGTGCCAGCAGGCGCCAGACACCTGCATCCTACAATGAGCAGTTCTTC	CASRRQTPASYNEQFF
TRBV6-5	-	-	13	TRBJ1-2	TGTGCCAGCACCTCCGGGGGGGCCTATGGCTACACCTTC	CASTSGGAYGYTF
TRBV7-8	-	-	13	TRBJ2-7	TGTGCCAGCAGCTCCTTAGAGGGTTACGAGCAGTACTTC	CASSSLEGYEQYF
TRBV7-8	-	TRBD1	16	TRBJ2-7	TGTGCCAGCAGCTTAAATCCCCGGGGACAGGGTCACGAGCAGTACTTC	CASSLNPRGQGHEQYF
TRBV4-1	-	TRBD1	19	TRBJ2-3	TGCGCCAGCAGCCAACCATGGACAGGCGAGGATGACAGTGCAGATACGCAGTATTTT	CASSQPWTGEDDSADTQYF
TRBV6-5	-	TRBD2	15	TRBJ2-5	TGTGCCAGCAGTTATGGACTAGCTTATAAAGAGACCCAGTACTTC	CASSYGLAYKETQYF
TRBV4-1	-	TRBD1	13	TRBJ1-4	TGCGCCAGCAGCGGACAGGGGTATGAAAAACTGTTTTTT	CASSGQGYEKLFF
TRBV29-1	-	TRBD2	13	TRBJ2-1	TGCAGCGCAACTAGCGGGGCATACAATGAGCAGTTCTTC	CSATSGAYNEQFF
TRBV30	-	TRBD1	13	TRBJ1-1	TGTGCCTGGGAACGGACAGGGTTCACTGAAGCTTTCTTT	CAWERTGFTEAFF
TRBV4-1	-	TRBD2	17	TRBJ2-7	TGCGCCAGCAGCCAAGAGGGTAGCGGGAACACATCCTACGAGCAGTACTTC	CASSQEGSGNTSYEQYF
TRBV6-2/TRBV6-3	-	-	13	TRBJ1-1	TGTGCCAGCAGTGACAGAGGGAACACTGAAGCTTTCTTT	CASSDRGNTEAFF
TRBV20-1	-	-	15	TRBJ2-7	TGCAGTGCTAGTCAGTTCGGGGGAACAAACAACGAGCAGTACTTC	CSASQFGGTNNEQYF
TRBV18	-	-	15	TRBJ2-6	TGTGCCAGCTCACGTTCAGGGTCTGGGGCCAACGTCCTGACTTTC	CASSRSGSGANVLTF
TRBV7-8	-	TRBD1	14	TRBJ1-2	TGTGCCAGCAGTAGAGACGGGACAGGGTACGGCTACACCTTC	CASSRDGTGYGYTF
TRBV2	-	TRBD2	18	TRBJ2-3	TGTGCCAGCAGTGAGACAGGAACTAGCGGGGGAAGCACAGATACGCAGTATTTT	CASSETGTSGGSTDTQYF
TRBV25-1	-	TRBD1	13	TRBJ1-1	TGTGCCAGCAGTGCCTCAGGGGGCACTGAAGCTTTCTTT	CASSASGGTEAFF